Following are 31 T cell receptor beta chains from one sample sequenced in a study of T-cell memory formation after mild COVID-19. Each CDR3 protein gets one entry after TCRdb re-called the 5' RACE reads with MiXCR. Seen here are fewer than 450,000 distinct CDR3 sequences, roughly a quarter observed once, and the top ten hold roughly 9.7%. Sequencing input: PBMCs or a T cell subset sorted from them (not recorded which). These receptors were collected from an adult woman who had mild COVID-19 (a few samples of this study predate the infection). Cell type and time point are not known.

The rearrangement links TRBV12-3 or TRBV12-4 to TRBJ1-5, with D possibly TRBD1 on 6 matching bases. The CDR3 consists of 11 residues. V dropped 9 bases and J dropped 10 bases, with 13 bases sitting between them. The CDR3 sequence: CASTETGPQHF. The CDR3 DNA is TGTGCCAGTACTGAGACAGGCCCCCAGCATTTT.

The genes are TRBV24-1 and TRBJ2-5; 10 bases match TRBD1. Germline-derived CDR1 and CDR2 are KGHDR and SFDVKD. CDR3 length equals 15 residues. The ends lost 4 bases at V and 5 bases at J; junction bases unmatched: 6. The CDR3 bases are TGTGCCACCAGTGAACGCCCGGGACAGGGGGAGACCCAGTACTTC. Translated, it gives CATSERPGQGETQYF.

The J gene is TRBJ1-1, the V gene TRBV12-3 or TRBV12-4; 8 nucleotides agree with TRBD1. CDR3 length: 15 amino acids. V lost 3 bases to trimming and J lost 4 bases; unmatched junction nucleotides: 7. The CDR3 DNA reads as TGTGCCAGCAGTTTGCTCGGACAGGGCGGCACTGAAGCTTTCTTT. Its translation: CASSLLGQGGTEAFF.

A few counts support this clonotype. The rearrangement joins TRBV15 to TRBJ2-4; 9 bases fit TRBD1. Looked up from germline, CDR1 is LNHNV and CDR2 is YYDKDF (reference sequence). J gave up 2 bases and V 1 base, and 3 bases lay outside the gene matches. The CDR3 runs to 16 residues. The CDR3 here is CATSRGQGVTKNIQYF. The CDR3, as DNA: TGTGCCACCAGCAGAGGACAGGGGGTGACCAAAAACATTCAGTACTTC.

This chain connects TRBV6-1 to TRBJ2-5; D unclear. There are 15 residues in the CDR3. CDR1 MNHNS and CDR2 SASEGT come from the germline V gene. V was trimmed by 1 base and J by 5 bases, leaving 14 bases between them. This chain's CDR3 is CASSEVPGSRETQYF. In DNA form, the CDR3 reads TGTGCCAGCAGTGAAGTACCGGGTTCGCGGGAGACCCAGTACTTC.

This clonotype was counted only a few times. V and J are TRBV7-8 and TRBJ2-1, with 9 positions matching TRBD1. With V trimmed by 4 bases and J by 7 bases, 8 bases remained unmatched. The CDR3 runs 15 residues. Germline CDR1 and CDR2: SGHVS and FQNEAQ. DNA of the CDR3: TGTGCCAGCAGCTCACGGACAGGGGCAAAAAATGAGCAGTTCTTC. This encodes CASSSRTGAKNEQFF.

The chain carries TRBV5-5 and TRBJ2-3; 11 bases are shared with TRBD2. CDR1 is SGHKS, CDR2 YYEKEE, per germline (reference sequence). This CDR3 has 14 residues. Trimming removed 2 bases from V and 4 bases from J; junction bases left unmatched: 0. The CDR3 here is CASSFSGGADTQYF. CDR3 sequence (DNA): TGTGCCAGCAGCTTTAGCGGGGGGGCAGATACGCAGTATTTT.

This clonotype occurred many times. This chain's CDR3 is CASSDGGLGYEQYF. The CDR3 DNA reads as TGTGCCAGCAGCGATGGGGGATTGGGGTACGAGCAGTACTTC. V and J are TRBV12-3 or TRBV12-4 and TRBJ2-7; possibly TRBD1 or TRBD2 for D (5 bases each). V was shortened by 6 bases and J by 4 bases, with 16 bases between the two germline ends. The CDR3 consists of 14 residues.

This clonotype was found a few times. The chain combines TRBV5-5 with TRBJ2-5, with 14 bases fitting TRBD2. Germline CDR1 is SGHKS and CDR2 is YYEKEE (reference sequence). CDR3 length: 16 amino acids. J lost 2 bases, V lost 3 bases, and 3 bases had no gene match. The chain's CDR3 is CASSSGLAGVQETQYF. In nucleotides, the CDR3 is TGTGCCAGCAGCTCGGGACTAGCGGGGGTTCAAGAGACCCAGTACTTC.

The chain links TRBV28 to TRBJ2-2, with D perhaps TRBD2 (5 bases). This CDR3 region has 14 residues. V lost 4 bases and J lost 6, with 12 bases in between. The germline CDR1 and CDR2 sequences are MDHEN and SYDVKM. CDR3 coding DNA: TGTGCCAGCAGTTCAATGACGGAGGCCGGGGAGCTGTTTTTT. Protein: CASSSMTEAGELFF.

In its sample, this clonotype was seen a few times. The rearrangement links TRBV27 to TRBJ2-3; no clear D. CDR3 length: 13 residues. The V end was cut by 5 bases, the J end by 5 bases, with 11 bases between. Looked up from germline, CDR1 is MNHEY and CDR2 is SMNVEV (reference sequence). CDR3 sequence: CASSRWLGDTQYF. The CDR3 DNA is TGTGCCAGCAGTAGGTGGTTGGGAGATACGCAGTATTTT.

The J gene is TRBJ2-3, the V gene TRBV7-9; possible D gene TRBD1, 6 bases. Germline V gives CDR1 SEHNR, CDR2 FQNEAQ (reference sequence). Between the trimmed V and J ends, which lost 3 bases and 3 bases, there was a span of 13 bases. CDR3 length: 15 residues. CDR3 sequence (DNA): TGTGCCAGCAGCTTCTTGATGAGGGGGACAGATACGCAGTATTTT. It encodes CASSFLMRGTDTQYF.

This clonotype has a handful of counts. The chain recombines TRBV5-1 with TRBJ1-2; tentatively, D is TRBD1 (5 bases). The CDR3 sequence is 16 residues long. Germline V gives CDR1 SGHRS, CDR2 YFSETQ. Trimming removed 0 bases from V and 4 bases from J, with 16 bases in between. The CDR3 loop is CASSLGTLRLGYGYTF. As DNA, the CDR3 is TGCGCCAGCAGCTTGGGGACACTCCGCTTGGGCTATGGCTACACCTTC. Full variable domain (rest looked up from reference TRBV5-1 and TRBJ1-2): KAGVTQTPRYLIKTRGQQVTLSCSPISGHRSVSWYQQTPGQGLQFLFEYFSETQRNKGNFPGRFSGRQFSNSRSEMNVSTLELGDSALYLCASSLGTLRLGYGYTFGSGTRLTVV.

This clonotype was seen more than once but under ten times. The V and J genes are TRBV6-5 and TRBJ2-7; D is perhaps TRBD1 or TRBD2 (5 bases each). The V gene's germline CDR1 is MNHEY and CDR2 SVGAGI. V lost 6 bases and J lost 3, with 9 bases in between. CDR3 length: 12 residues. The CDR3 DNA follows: TGTGCCAGCAGACGGGACGGCTACGAGCAGTACTTC. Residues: CASRRDGYEQYF.

The CDR3 DNA is TGTGCCAGCAGTCAGGGGGAACTTTCCTACGAGCAGTACTTC. Translation gives CASSQGELSYEQYF. The chain couples TRBV2 to TRBJ2-7; TRBD1 matches 7 bases. The CDR3 is 14 amino acids. Germline values: CDR1 SNHLY, CDR2 FYNNEI. J gave up 1 base and V 5 bases, and 5 bases lay outside the gene matches.

CDR3 residues: CASSLSSGGARNQPQHF. CDR3 nucleotides: TGTGCCAGCAGCCTAAGCTCGGGGGGGGCCCGCAATCAGCCCCAGCATTTT. This chain connects TRBV12-3 or TRBV12-4 to TRBJ1-5; TRBD1 might be the D (6 bases). The CDR3 extends over 17 amino acids. Trimming removed 6 bases from V and 2 bases from J, with 20 bases in between.

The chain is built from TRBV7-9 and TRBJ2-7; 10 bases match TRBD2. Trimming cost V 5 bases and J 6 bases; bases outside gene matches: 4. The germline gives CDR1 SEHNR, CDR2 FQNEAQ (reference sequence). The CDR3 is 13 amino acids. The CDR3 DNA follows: TGTGCCAGCAGCCCTAGCGGGAGTTCCGAGCAGTACTTC. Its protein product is CASSPSGSSEQYF.

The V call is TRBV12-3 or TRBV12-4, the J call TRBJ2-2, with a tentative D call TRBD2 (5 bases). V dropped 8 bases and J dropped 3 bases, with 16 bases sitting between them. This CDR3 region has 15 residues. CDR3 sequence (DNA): TGTGCCAGCGTGAGAACCGGGGAGTACACCGGGGAGCTGTTTTTT. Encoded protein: CASVRTGEYTGELFF.

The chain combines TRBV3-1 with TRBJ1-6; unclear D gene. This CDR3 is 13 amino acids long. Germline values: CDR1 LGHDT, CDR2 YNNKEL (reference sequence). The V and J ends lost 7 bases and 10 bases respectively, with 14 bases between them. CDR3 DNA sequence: TGTGCCAGCACCCCCTTAATGGGATCACCCCTCCACTTT. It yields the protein CASTPLMGSPLHF.

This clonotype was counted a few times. This CDR3 reads CASRDGLNEQFF. The DNA for the CDR3 is TGTGCCAGCAGGGACGGACTCAATGAGCAGTTCTTC. The chain employs TRBV19 and TRBJ2-1; D possibly matches TRBD1 or TRBD2 (5 bases each). The CDR3 has 12 amino acids. Trimming removed 9 bases from V and 6 bases from J, with 12 bases in between. Looked up from germline, CDR1 is LNHDA and CDR2 is SQIVND (reference sequence).

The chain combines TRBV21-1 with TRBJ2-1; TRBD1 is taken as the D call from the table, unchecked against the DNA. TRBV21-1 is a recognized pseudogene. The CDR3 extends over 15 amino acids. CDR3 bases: TGTGCCAGCAGTCAAGTCCCGGGAGGGTTGAATGAGCAGTTCTTC. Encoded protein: CASSQVPGGLNEQFF.

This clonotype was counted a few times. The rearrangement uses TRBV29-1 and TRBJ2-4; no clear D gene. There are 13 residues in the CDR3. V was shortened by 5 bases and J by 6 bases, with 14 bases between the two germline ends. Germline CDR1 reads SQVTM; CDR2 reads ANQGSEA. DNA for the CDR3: TGCAGCGTTCAGAAAGGTATCCTAAACATTCAGTACTTC. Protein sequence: CSVQKGILNIQYF.

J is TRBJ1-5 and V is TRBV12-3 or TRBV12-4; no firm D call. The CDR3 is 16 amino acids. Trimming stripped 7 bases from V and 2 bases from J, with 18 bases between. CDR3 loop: CASTLSYHLGNQPQHF. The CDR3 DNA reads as TGTGCCAGCACCCTTTCGTACCATCTTGGCAATCAGCCCCAGCATTTT.

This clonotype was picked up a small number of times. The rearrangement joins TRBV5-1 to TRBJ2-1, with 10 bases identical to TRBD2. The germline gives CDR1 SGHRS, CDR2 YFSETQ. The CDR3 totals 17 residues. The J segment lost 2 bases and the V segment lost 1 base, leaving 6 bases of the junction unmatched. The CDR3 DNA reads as TGCGCCAGCAGCTTGTTAGCGGGAGGAGGCACCTACAATGAGCAGTTCTTC. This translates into CASSLLAGGGTYNEQFF.

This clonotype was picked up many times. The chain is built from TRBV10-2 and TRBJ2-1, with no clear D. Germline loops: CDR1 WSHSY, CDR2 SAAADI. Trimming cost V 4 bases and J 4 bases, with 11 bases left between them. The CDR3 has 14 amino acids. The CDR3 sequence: CASSVSQEYNEQFF. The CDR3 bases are TGCGCCAGCAGTGTGTCTCAAGAATACAATGAGCAGTTCTTC.

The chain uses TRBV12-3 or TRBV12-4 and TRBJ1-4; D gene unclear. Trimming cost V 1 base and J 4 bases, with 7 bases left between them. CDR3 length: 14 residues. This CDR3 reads CASSLVTVNEKLFF. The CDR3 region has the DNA TGTGCCAGCAGTTTAGTCACGGTTAATGAAAAACTGTTTTTT.

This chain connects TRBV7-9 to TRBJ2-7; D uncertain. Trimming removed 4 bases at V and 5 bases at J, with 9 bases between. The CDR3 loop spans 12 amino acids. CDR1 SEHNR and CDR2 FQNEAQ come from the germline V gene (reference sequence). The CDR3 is CASSSWTDEQYF. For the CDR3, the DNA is TGTGCCAGCAGCTCATGGACCGACGAGCAGTACTTC.

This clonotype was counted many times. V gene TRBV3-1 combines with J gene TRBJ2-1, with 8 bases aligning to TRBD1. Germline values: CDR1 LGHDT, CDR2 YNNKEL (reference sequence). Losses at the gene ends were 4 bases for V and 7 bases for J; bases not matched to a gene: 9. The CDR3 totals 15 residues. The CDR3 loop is CASSPQSGGWNEQFF. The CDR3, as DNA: TGTGCCAGCAGCCCCCAATCAGGGGGCTGGAATGAGCAGTTCTTC.

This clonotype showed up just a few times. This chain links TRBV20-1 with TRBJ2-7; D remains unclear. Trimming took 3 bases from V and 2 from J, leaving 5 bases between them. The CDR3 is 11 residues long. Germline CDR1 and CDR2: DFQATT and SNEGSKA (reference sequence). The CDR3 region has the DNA TGCAGTGCTAGGGGCACCTACGAGCAGTACTTC. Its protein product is CSARGTYEQYF.

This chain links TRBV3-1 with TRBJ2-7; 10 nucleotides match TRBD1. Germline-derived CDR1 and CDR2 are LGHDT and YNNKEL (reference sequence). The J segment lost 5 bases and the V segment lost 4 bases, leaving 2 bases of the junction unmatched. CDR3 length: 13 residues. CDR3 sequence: CASSPGQGDEQYF. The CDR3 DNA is TGTGCCAGCAGCCCCGGACAGGGGGACGAGCAGTACTTC.

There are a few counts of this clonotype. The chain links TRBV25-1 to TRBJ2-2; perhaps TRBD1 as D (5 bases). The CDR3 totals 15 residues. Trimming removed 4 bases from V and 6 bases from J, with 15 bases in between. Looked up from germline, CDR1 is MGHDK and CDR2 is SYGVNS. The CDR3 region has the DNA TGTGCCAGCAGTGCTAGGGGTTCGGTTGCCGGGGAGCTGTTTTTT. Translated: CASSARGSVAGELFF.